This TCR beta chain originates from a study of blood T cell repertoires in COVID-19. Study in general: Specimens from acute and convalescent COVID-19 originated in the United States, Italy and Spain.

Trimming removed 6 bases from V and 1 base from J, with 16 bases in between. In germline, CDR1 is SNHLY, CDR2 FYNNEI. This CDR3 is built from 16 residues. In the source study's methods: For nucleated cells, counts were estimated from reference gene primer amplification. The method was immunoSEQ multiplex PCR; TCRdb's version includes in-frame clones alone and lacks a portion of them. The V and J calls and the clone size are those of that table, but D and trimming were determined from the DNA. The sample consists of about 60,000 clones, approximately 78% of them appearing once. The source is an elderly man with acute or convalescent COVID-19. Sequencing input: peripheral blood. V usage is TRBV2 and J usage is TRBJ1-3, with D perhaps matching TRBD1 (6 bases). CDR3 protein: CASSLQGPSSGNTIYF. DNA of the CDR3: TGTGCCAGCAGCTTACAGGGCCCCTCTTCTGGAAACACCATATATTTT.